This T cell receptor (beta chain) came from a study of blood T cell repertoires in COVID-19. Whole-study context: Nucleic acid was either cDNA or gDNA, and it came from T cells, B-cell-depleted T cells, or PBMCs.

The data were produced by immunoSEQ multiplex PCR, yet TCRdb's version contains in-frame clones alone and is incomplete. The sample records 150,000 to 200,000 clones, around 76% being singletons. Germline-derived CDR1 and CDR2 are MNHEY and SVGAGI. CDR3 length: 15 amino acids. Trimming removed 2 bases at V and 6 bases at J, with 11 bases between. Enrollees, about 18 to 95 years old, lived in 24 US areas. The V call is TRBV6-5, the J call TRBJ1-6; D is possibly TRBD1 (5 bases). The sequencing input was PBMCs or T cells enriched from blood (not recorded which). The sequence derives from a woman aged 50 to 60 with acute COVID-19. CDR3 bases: TGTGCCAGCAGTTACGTCGACAGCCGTAATTCACCCCTCCACTTT. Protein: CASSYVDSRNSPLHF.